This T cell receptor beta chain was recovered during a study of CD8 T cells in ankylosing spondylitis. Study conclusions and caveats: Matched synovial fluid from ankylosing spondylitis patients was reported to be enriched for disease-linked clones. Apparently characteristic of ankylosing spondylitis blood was a TCR beta motif (roughly eight highly homologous variants).

This clonotype appeared many times. As yet, its antigen is unknown. The CDR3 has 15 residues. TCRdb re-called the 5' RACE reads with MiXCR, one entry per CDR3 protein. This table holds approximately 500,000 distinct CDR3 sequences, about an eighth found once. The sequenced sample consisted of blood, either unsorted or a sorted T cell fraction (not recorded which). This chain joins TRBV21-1 and TRBJ1-1; TRBD1, the table's D call, lacks a check against the DNA. TRBV21-1 is noted as a pseudogene. This receptor was identified in a male donor with ankylosing spondylitis. This CDR3 reads CASSKPQGMNTEAFF. The CDR3 region has the DNA TGTGCCAGCAGCAAACCACAGGGGATGAACACTGAAGCTTTCTTT.